One and the same sample provided the 21 T cell receptor beta chains below, sequenced in a study of post-analysis software for immune sequencing data. For these TCRs, the target antigens are not known. Unique molecular identifiers were present in the TCR beta cDNA libraries. TCRdb re-called the PCR reads with MiXCR, one entry per CDR3 protein. The data contain about 540,000 distinct CDR3 sequences, approximately 34% of them singletons. Overall study results and limits: Roughly five TRBV segments were significantly more frequent in patients than in controls. TRBV5-6, TRBV5-1 and TRBV20-1 were among these segments.

Sequenced input: blood. Receptor source: a girl younger than 18 with multiple sclerosis.

This clonotype appeared a few times. The chain uses TRBV9 and TRBJ2-1; either TRBD1 or TRBD2 may fit D (5 bases each). CDR1 is SGDLS and CDR2 is YYNGEE in the germline V gene. The V and J ends lost 3 bases and 0 bases respectively, with 13 bases between them. The length of the CDR3 is 16 residues. The CDR3 DNA reads as TGTGCCAGCAGCGGCAAGGGGACCGTCTCCTACAATGAGCAGTTCTTC. Its protein product is CASSGKGTVSYNEQFF.

This clonotype was found many times. J is TRBJ2-3 and V is TRBV5-1; TRBD2 matches at 8 bases. This CDR3 contains 13 residues. Trimming removed 3 bases from V and 6 bases from J; junction bases left unmatched: 3. The germline CDR1 and CDR2 sequences are SGHRS and YFSETQ. As DNA, the CDR3 is TGCGCCAGCAGCTGGCGACTAGCGGATACGCAGTATTTT. Protein sequence: CASSWRLADTQYF.

Notes on this clonotype: A much larger clone differs from this one at a single base, so this may be a read error. The CDR3 DNA follows: TGTGTAACAGGGACCCCAGAGACCCTGTACTTC. Amino acids: CVTGTPETLYF. The V and J genes are TRBV6-6 and TRBJ2-7, with a tentative D call TRBD1 (6 bases). Germline values: CDR1 MNHNY, CDR2 SVGAGI (reference sequence). The CDR3 totals 11 residues.

This clonotype was detected a few times. This chain uses TRBV9 with TRBJ1-1, with TRBD1 matching over 9 bases. With V trimmed by 5 bases and J by 3 bases, 2 bases remained unmatched. The CDR3 has 13 residues. Germline CDR1 and CDR2: SGDLS and YYNGEE. The CDR3 nucleotides read TGTGCCAGCAGGGACAGGGGACACACTGAAGCTTTCTTT. This encodes CASRDRGHTEAFF.

The table lists this clonotype with a few counts. This chain connects TRBV12-3 or TRBV12-4 to TRBJ1-5; 8 nucleotides match TRBD1. The CDR3 runs to 15 residues. The V and J ends lost 5 bases and 6 bases, in that order; junction bases with no gene match: 9. The CDR3, as DNA: TGTGCCAGCAGTCAAGACACCACAGGGGGTCAGCCCCAGCATTTT. Translation: CASSQDTTGGQPQHF.

The chain is built from TRBV10-3 and TRBJ2-3, with D unclear. This CDR3 has 12 residues. Germline V CDR1 and CDR2: ENHRY, SYGVKD. V lost 2 bases, J lost 9 bases, and 9 bases lay in between. In DNA, the CDR3 is TGTGCCATCAGTGAGGACTCTCCGACGCAGTATTTT. Its translation: CAISEDSPTQYF.

CDR3 nucleotides: TGTGCCAGCAGCGTAGATGGGACTAATTACGAGCAGTACTTC. It codes for CASSVDGTNYEQYF. The chain has TRBV9 and TRBJ2-7; the match to TRBD2 covers 7 bases. From germline, CDR1 is SGDLS and CDR2 YYNGEE. Unmatched junction bases numbered 4, after V lost 0 bases and J lost 4 bases. The length of the CDR3 is 14 residues.

CDR3 protein: CASSHLTTSSYNEQFF. The CDR3 nucleotides read TGCGCCAGCAGCCACCTGACTACAAGCTCCTACAATGAGCAGTTCTTC. This sequence joins TRBV4-1 and TRBJ2-1; a possible D gene is TRBD2 (5 bases). Germline V lookup: CDR1 MGHRA, CDR2 YSYEKL. The CDR3 covers 16 residues. V lost 3 bases to trimming and J lost 0 bases, with 12 bases between them.

This chain links TRBV20-1 with TRBJ1-2; 10 bases map to TRBD1. Germline V lookup: CDR1 DFQATT, CDR2 SNEGSKA (reference sequence). The J segment lost 2 bases and the V segment lost 3 bases, leaving 12 bases of the junction unmatched. The CDR3 extends over 17 amino acids. The CDR3 reads CSASKGNDRGQNYGYTF. The CDR3 DNA follows: TGCAGTGCTAGCAAAGGGAATGACAGGGGGCAGAACTATGGCTACACCTTC.

The chain links TRBV27 to TRBJ1-5; 7 bases map to TRBD1. With 1 base clipped from V and 0 bases from J, the junction kept 6 bases outside the gene matches. The CDR3 length is 17 residues. Germline CDR1 and CDR2: MNHEY and SMNVEV (reference sequence). The CDR3 spells CASSLFGTDYSNQPQHF. CDR3 sequence (DNA): TGTGCCAGCAGTTTATTCGGGACAGACTATAGCAATCAGCCCCAGCATTTT.

The rearrangement uses TRBV20-1 and TRBJ1-4, with D perhaps matching TRBD1 (5 bases). The CDR3 is 14 amino acids. The germline V gene encodes CDR1 DFQATT and CDR2 SNEGSKA (reference sequence). The V gene lost 5 bases and the J gene lost 7 bases, with 17 bases spanning the gap. Here the CDR3 reads CSASRGTEGEKLFF. In nucleotides, the CDR3 is TGCAGTGCTTCCCGGGGCACGGAAGGTGAAAAACTGTTTTTT.

This chain uses TRBV6-2 or TRBV6-3 with TRBJ2-4, with D perhaps TRBD1 or TRBD2 (5 bases each). V dropped 2 bases and J dropped 2 bases, with 10 bases sitting between them. The CDR3 is 15 residues long. The germline CDR1 and CDR2 sequences are MNHEY and SVGEGT. The chain's CDR3 is CASSYGTGPKNIQYF. CDR3 in DNA: TGTGCCAGCAGTTACGGTACGGGACCCAAAAACATTCAGTACTTC.

At least ten counts were recorded for this clonotype. The chain couples TRBV15 to TRBJ2-4; D gene uncertain. The CDR3 has 16 amino acids. Germline V CDR1 and CDR2: LNHNV, YYDKDF (reference sequence). Trimming removed 4 bases from V and 1 base from J, with 14 bases in between. The CDR3 DNA reads as TGTGCCACCAGCATAAGTTTCGAGTCGGCCAAAAACATTCAGTACTTC. It is translated as CATSISFESAKNIQYF.

The rearrangement joins TRBV5-5 to TRBJ2-4; 10 bases map to TRBD2. Matching the DNA end better, TRBJ2-5 makes the J call doubtful. Germline V gene data show CDR1 as SGHKS and CDR2 as YYEKEE (reference sequence). The CDR3 extends over 16 amino acids. The CDR3 DNA follows: TGTGCCAGCAGCTTTCTAGCGGGGGCCCCTGGCGAGACCCAGTACTTC. Amino acid sequence: CASSFLAGAPGETQYF.

This clonotype was counted between two and nine times. The chain has TRBV28 and TRBJ1-6; possible D gene TRBD1, 6 bases. Germline values: CDR1 MDHEN, CDR2 SYDVKM. The CDR3 is 16 residues long. V shed 10 bases and J shed 8 bases, with 24 bases lying between them. The CDR3 nucleotides read TGTGCCACCGACGTGGGGCCGAACAGGGCCTATTCACCCCTCCACTTT. Translating gives CATDVGPNRAYSPLHF.

This clonotype showed up just a few times. The gene calls are TRBV20-1 and TRBJ2-7, with 11 bases identical to TRBD2. The CDR3 length is 14 residues. Trimming removed 5 bases from V and 5 bases from J; junction bases left unmatched: 8. The germline V gene encodes CDR1 DFQATT and CDR2 SNEGSKA (reference sequence). CDR3 sequence: CSALLGTSGDEQYF. CDR3 nucleotide sequence: TGCAGTGCTCTCCTCGGGACTAGCGGCGACGAGCAGTACTTC.

The chain combines TRBV10-3 with TRBJ2-7; perhaps TRBD1 as D (5 bases). Trimming shortened V by 10 bases and J by 3 bases, and 16 bases separated the two germline ends. Germline V gene lookup returns CDR1 ENHRY and CDR2 SYGVKD. This CDR3 region has 13 residues. The CDR3 nucleotides read TGTGCCACCCAACCAGCCAGGGACTACGAGCAGTACTTC. This sequence encodes CATQPARDYEQYF.

Concerning this clonotype: The conserved phenylalanine or tryptophan normally closing the CDR3 is absent here, so this likely arose from a read error. The chain uses TRBV5-6 and TRBJ2-5; D gene uncertain. TRBJ2-7 matches the DNA end more closely, so the J call is doubtful. CDR1 SGHDT and CDR2 YYEEEE come from the germline V gene. The CDR3 loop spans 18 amino acids. In DNA form, the CDR3 reads TGTGCCAGCACCGGCCCCCCCAGCGAGGCAGTGAAGTCCTACGAGCAGTACTTA. This encodes CASTGPPSEAVKSYEQYL.

The sample holds a few counts of this clonotype. V is TRBV18 and J is TRBJ2-5, with TRBD2 as a possible D gene (6 bases). V was trimmed by 0 bases and J by 5 bases, leaving 13 bases between them. The germline gives CDR1 KGHSH, CDR2 LQKENI. This CDR3 is built from 15 residues. This chain's CDR3 is CASSPPEGRRETQYF. Written as DNA, the CDR3 is TGTGCCAGCTCACCACCGGAGGGGCGGAGGGAGACCCAGTACTTC. Variable domain in full (rest from reference TRBV18 and TRBJ2-5): NAGVMQNPRHLVRRRGQEARLRCSPMKGHSHVYWYRQLPEEGLKFMVYLQKENIIDESGMPKERFSAEFPKEGPSILRIQQVVRGDSAAYFCASSPPEGRRETQYFGPGTRLLVL.

This clonotype was detected only a few times. The CDR3 loop is CASSQVGQGGSPLHF. The CDR3 DNA reads as TGCGCCAGCAGCCAAGTTGGGCAGGGAGGCTCACCCCTCCACTTT. V gene TRBV4-1 combines with J gene TRBJ1-6; the D gene is possibly TRBD1 (5 bases). Germline assignment: CDR1 MGHRA and CDR2 YSYEKL. V was shortened by 1 base and J by 10 bases, with 14 bases between the two germline ends. CDR3 size: 15 residues.

The chain couples TRBV7-2 to TRBJ2-5; a possible D gene is TRBD2 (5 bases). Looked up from germline, CDR1 is SGHTA and CDR2 is FQGNSA. V lost 5 bases, J lost 2 bases, and 9 bases lay in between. The CDR3 covers 13 residues. The CDR3 loop reads CASSQRAQETQYF. The CDR3 nucleotides read TGTGCCAGCAGCCAGAGGGCTCAAGAGACCCAGTACTTC.